This T cell receptor (beta chain) was identified in a study of spatial heterogeneity in lung cancer. Study background: A consistent excess of beta-chain over alpha-chain sequences was detected. Findings and caveats of the study: In blood, ubiquitous expanded tumor TCRs appeared more at resection than follow-up.

Carried by each TCR cDNA molecule was a unique molecular identifier. Via MiXCR, TCRdb re-called the 5' RACE reads, giving one row per CDR3 protein. The sample holds about 44,000 distinct CDR3 sequences; about an eighth are singletons and the top ten take 50% to 65%. The CDR3 totals 13 residues. The V end lost 4 bases, the J end lost 4 bases, and 8 bases lay between the germline ends. Germline V gene data show CDR1 as SNHLY and CDR2 as FYNNEI. Ten or more counts support this clonotype. As yet, its antigen is unknown. This sample's time point: sample taken at primary tumor resection. The authors sequenced whole RNA from tumor, nontumor lung or frozen PBMC without sorting.

This receptor was taken from a male donor with early-stage non-small cell lung cancer. Specimen: PBMCs, collected at surgery. The chain is built from TRBV2 and TRBJ1-5; D is possibly TRBD1 (5 bases). The CDR3 DNA reads as TGTGCCAGCAGTGTTGAGGGGAATCAGCCCCAGCATTTT. This translates into CASSVEGNQPQHF.